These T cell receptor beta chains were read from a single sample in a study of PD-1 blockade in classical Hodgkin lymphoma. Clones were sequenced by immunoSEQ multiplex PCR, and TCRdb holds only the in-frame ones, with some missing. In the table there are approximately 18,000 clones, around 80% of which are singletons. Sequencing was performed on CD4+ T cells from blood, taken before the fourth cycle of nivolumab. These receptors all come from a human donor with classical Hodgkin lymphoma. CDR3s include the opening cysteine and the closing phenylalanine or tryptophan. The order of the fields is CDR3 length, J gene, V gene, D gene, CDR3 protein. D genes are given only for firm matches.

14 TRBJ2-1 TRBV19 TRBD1 CASGGQGIGDEQFF
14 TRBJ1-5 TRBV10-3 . CAISGGGHNQPQHF
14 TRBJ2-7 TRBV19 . CASSTPGTFYEQYF
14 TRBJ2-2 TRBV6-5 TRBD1 CASTRKGATGELFF
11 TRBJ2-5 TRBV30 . CAWSVRETQYF
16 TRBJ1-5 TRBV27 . CASKVRWGDSNQPQHF
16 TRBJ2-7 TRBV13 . CASSLNGGGAGGEQYF
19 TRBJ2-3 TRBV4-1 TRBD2 CASSQEIFEAGFLPDTQYF
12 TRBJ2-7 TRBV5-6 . CASSKNPYEQYF
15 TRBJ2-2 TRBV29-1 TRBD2 CSVKVLAGVTGELFF
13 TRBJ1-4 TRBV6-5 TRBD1 CASRARTGEKLFF
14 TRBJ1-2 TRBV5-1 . CASSLETESYGYTF
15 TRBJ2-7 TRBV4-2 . CASSQDWSGLWEQYF
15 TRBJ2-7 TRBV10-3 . CAISEAEGVGYEQYF
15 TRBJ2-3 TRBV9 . CASSVDVGGADTQYF
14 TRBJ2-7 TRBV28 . CASRSQVPSYEQYF
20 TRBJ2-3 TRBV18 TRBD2 CASSPLLTSGRTRGTDTQYF
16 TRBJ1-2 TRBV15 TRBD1 CATSRNPGQGARGYTF
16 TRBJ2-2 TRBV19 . CASINPRTDSAGELFF
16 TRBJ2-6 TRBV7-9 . CASMDSPNSGANVLTF
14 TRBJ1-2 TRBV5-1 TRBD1 CASSFEGAGYGYTF
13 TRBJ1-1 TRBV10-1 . CASRGQSNTEAFF
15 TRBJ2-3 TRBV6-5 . CASSYSGAGTDTQYF
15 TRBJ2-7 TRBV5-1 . CASSLGGGPTYEQYF
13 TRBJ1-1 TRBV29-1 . CSVRQEMNTEAFF
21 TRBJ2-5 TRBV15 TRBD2 CATSRAQGWAGGPGRKETQYF
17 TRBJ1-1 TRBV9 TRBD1 CASSPPPWGDRATEAFF
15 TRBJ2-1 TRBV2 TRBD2 CANPRGLAGTNEQFF
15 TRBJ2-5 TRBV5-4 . CASGKPGLGQETQYF
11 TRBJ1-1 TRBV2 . CASRGDTEAFF
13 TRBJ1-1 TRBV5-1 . CASLGQSNTEAFF
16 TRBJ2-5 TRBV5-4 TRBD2 CASSLGAGVGQETQYF
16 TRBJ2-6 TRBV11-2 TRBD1 CASSVLQGAGANVLTF
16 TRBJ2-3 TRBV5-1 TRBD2 CASSLNPSGRTDTQYF
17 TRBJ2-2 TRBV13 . CASSLGGTGLNTGELFF
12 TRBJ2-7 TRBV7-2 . CASSLTNYEQYF
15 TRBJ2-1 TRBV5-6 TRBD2 CASSEGLAGAYEQFF
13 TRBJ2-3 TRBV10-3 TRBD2 CATSGRVEDTQYF
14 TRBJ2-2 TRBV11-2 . CASSLVQYTGELFF
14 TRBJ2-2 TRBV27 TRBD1 CASNDRGPTGELFF
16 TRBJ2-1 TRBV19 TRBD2 CASSIGGRADYNEQFF
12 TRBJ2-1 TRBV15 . CATSRRGDEQFF
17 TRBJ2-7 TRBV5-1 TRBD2 CASSILAGGRDFYEQYF
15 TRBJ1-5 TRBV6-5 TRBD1 CASRPGQGSNQPQHF